These 15 T cell receptor beta chains originate from one sample sequenced in a study of T cells in Graves' hyperthyroidism and ophthalmopathy. RNA transcripts served as the template for amplifying TCR beta CDR3 regions. An initial round of RT-PCR targeting the TCR CDR3 relied on the HTBI primer set. Using its own MiXCR run on the multiplex PCR reads, TCRdb lists one record per CDR3 protein. The sample lists under 550,000 distinct CDR3 sequences; 20% were seen once. Input material: blood. The receptors shown here come from a man aged 35 to 55 with Graves' ophthalmopathy.

This clonotype was detected only a few times. The chain combines TRBV5-1 with TRBJ2-5; 8 bases are shared with TRBD1. Trimming at V came to 0 bases and at J to 3 bases, leaving 1 base not matched to a gene. Per the germline V gene, CDR1 is SGHRS and CDR2 is YFSETQ. The CDR3 consists of 14 residues. In DNA form, the CDR3 reads TGCGCCAGCAGCTTGGAACAGGGGGAAGAGACCCAGTACTTC. Translated, it gives CASSLEQGEETQYF.

This rearrangement joins TRBV27 to TRBJ2-5; 8 nucleotides line up with TRBD1. The V gene end was trimmed by 5 bases and the J gene end by 7 bases; junction bases not matched to a gene: 15. Germline-derived CDR1 and CDR2 are MNHEY and SMNVEV (reference sequence). This CDR3 is 16 amino acids long. CDR3 DNA sequence: TGTGCCAGCAGTAGCCACTGGGACAGGTCGATCAGGACCCAGTACTTC. Translated, it gives CASSSHWDRSIRTQYF.

CDR3 DNA sequence: TGTGCCAGCAGCCATCCCTGGGAGAGTCAGCCCCAGCATTTT. This gives the protein CASSHPWESQPQHF. This sequence joins TRBV6-2 or TRBV6-3 and TRBJ1-5; D gene unclear. Looked up from germline, CDR1 is MNHEY and CDR2 is SVGEGT. The V end was cut by 6 bases, the J end by 6 bases, with 15 bases between. The CDR3 covers 14 residues.

The chain joins TRBV27 to TRBJ1-4, with D unclear. The CDR3 length is 13 residues. In germline, CDR1 is MNHEY, CDR2 SMNVEV (reference sequence). Between the trimmed V and J ends, which lost 3 bases and 4 bases, there was a span of 6 bases. The CDR3 region is CASSFQINEKLFF. As DNA, the CDR3 is TGTGCCAGCAGTTTCCAGATTAATGAAAAACTGTTTTTT.

This clonotype was observed many times. The V gene is TRBV12-3 or TRBV12-4, the J gene TRBJ2-1; 8 bases line up with TRBD2. J gave up 0 bases and V 6 bases, and 7 bases lay outside the gene matches. This CDR3 has 16 residues. The CDR3 region has the DNA TGTGCCAGCAGAGCTCCCGGGACTAGCTCCTACAATGAGCAGTTCTTC. Its translation: CASRAPGTSSYNEQFF.

This clonotype was observed many times. The CDR3 sequence: CASSPGLSTEAFF. DNA of the CDR3: TGCGCCAGCAGCCCAGGGCTCTCTACTGAAGCTTTCTTT. The chain is built from TRBV5-1 and TRBJ1-1, with a tentative D call TRBD1 (5 bases). CDR3 length equals 13 residues. Germline CDR1 SGHRS, CDR2 YFSETQ. The V end was cut by 4 bases, the J end by 5 bases, with 12 bases between.

The rearrangement uses TRBV27 and TRBJ2-1; no clear D gene. Germline assignment: CDR1 MNHEY and CDR2 SMNVEV (reference sequence). The germline V and J ends were trimmed by 6 bases and 3 bases, with 3 bases remaining between them. The CDR3 has 11 residues. CDR3: CASRVYNEQFF. CDR3 in DNA: TGTGCCAGCAGGGTCTACAATGAGCAGTTCTTC.

This clonotype has more than one count but fewer than ten. V usage is TRBV7-2 and J usage is TRBJ1-1; tentatively, D is TRBD1 (5 bases). The CDR3 spans 15 residues. Trimming shortened V by 1 base and J by 3 bases, and 12 bases separated the two germline ends. In germline, CDR1 is SGHTA, CDR2 FQGNSA. The CDR3 DNA is TGTGCCAGCAGCTTAGTAGGGGCGGTGGACACTGAAGCTTTCTTT. It is translated as CASSLVGAVDTEAFF.

The chain recombines TRBV19 with TRBJ1-5, with TRBD1 matching over 10 bases. Per germline, CDR1 LNHDA and CDR2 SQIVND (reference sequence). This CDR3 region has 18 residues. The V segment lost 6 bases and the J segment 2 bases; nucleotides outside the gene matches: 13. Here the CDR3 reads CASRPGQGPGRGNQPQHF. In DNA, the CDR3 is TGTGCCAGTAGGCCGGGACAGGGGCCGGGCCGCGGCAATCAGCCCCAGCATTTT.

This clonotype was counted a few times. This chain uses TRBV7-3 with TRBJ2-2; 8 bases match TRBD2. Germline CDR1 is SGHTA and CDR2 is FQGTGA. The CDR3 is 16 amino acids. Trimming cost V 2 bases and J 6 bases; bases outside gene matches: 8. DNA for the CDR3: TGTGCCAGCAGCTTACCCCAGCGGGGGATCGCCGGGGAGCTGTTTTTT. Residues: CASSLPQRGIAGELFF.

Many counts were recorded for this clonotype. V gene TRBV29-1 combines with J gene TRBJ1-1; D unresolved. There are 13 residues in the CDR3. The V gene lost 4 bases and the J gene lost 4 bases, with 13 bases spanning the gap. Per germline, CDR1 SQVTM and CDR2 ANQGSEA. This CDR3 reads CSVVGQAGTEAFF. CDR3 DNA: TGCAGCGTTGTAGGGCAGGCGGGCACTGAAGCTTTCTTT. Drawing the rest from reference TRBV29-1 and TRBJ1-1, the complete variable domain is SAVISQKPSRDICQRGTSLTIQCQVDSQVTMMFWYRQQPGQSLTLIATANQGSEATYESGFVIDKFPISRPNLTFSTLTVSNMSPEDSSIYLCSVVGQAGTEAFFGQGTRLTVV.

This clonotype showed up many times. The chain combines TRBV5-5 with TRBJ1-1, with 7 nucleotides matching TRBD1. Germline CDR1 is SGHKS and CDR2 is YYEKEE (reference sequence). V was pared by 0 bases and J by 4 bases, with 3 bases of the junction left unmatched. CDR3 size: 14 residues. The CDR3 protein is CASSLAAGGTEAFF. The CDR3 DNA is TGTGCCAGCAGCTTGGCTGCAGGGGGCACTGAAGCTTTCTTT.

This clonotype was found many times. The chain couples TRBV30 to TRBJ1-5; D possibly corresponds to TRBD1 (5 bases). V lost 2 bases and J 7 bases, leaving 12 bases between the germline ends. Germline loops: CDR1 GTSNPN, CDR2 SVGIG (reference sequence). There are 13 residues in the CDR3. CDR3 protein: CAWSSGWGQPQHF. CDR3 bases: TGTGCCTGGAGTTCAGGGTGGGGGCAGCCCCAGCATTTT. Looking up the rest from reference TRBV30 and TRBJ1-5 gives the full variable domain: SQTIHQWPATLVQPVGSPLSLECTVEGTSNPNLYWYRQAAGRGLQLLFYSVGIGQISSEVPQNLSASRPQDRQFILSSKKLLLSDSGFYLCAWSSGWGQPQHFGDGTRLSIL.

In its sample, this clonotype was seen a few times. The CDR3 nucleotides read TGCAGTGCTGATTTCGGGGGACAGAACACTGAAGCTTTCTTT. Amino acid sequence: CSADFGGQNTEAFF. The rearrangement uses TRBV20-1 and TRBJ1-1; a possible D gene is TRBD1 (6 bases). CDR1 DFQATT and CDR2 SNEGSKA come from the germline V gene (reference sequence). V was cut by 5 bases and J by 1 base, with 14 bases left in between. The CDR3 covers 14 residues.

This clonotype came up a few times. The CDR3 DNA reads as TGTGCCAGCAGCCCCTATGGCGGGGGGACAGATACGCAGTATTTT. Its translation: CASSPYGGGTDTQYF. The chain couples TRBV7-8 to TRBJ2-3, with 8 bases identical to TRBD2. CDR1 and CDR2 from the germline V gene are SGHVS and FQNEAQ. CDR3 length equals 15 residues. V gave up 5 bases and J gave up 3 bases; unmatched junction bases: 7. Variable domain in full (rest from reference TRBV7-8 and TRBJ2-3): GAGVSQSPRYKVAKRGQDVALRCDPISGHVSLFWYQQALGQGPEFLTYFQNEAQLDKSGLPSDRFFAERPEGSVSTLKIQRTQQEDSAVYLCASSPYGGGTDTQYFGPGTRLTVL.